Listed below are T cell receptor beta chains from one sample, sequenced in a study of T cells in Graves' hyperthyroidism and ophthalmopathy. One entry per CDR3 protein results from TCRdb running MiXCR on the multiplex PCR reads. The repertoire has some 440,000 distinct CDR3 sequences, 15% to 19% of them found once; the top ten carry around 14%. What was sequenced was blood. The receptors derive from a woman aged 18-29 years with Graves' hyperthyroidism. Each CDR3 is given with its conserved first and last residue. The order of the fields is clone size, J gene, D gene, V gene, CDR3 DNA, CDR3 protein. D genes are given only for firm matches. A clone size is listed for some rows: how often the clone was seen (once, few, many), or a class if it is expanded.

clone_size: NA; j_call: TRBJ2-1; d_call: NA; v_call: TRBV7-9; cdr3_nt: TGTGCCAGCAGCCCGCAGGGCGTGAAAACCTACAATGAGCAGTTCTTC; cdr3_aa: CASSPQGVKTYNEQFF
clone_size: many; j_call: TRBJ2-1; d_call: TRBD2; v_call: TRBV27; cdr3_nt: TGTGCCAGCAGTTCCGGGACTAGCGGGGTCAGCTCCTACAATGAGCAGTTCTTC; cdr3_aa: CASSSGTSGVSSYNEQFF
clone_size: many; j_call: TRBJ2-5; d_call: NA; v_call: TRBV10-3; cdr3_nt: TGTGCCATCAGCACGGGACGGCAAGAGACCCAGTACTTC; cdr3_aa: CAISTGRQETQYF
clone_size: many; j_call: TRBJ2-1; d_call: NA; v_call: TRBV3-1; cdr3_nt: TGTGCCAGCAGCCAAGTACTGTGGAGCTCCTACAATGAGCAGTTCTTC; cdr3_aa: CASSQVLWSSYNEQFF
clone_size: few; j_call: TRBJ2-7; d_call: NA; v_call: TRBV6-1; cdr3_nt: TGTGCCAGTTCCTACCAGGGGAGGCTCTACGAGCAGTACTTC; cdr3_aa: CASSYQGRLYEQYF
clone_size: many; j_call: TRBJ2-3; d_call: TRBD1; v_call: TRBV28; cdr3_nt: TGTGCCAGCAGCCGGGGACAGAGCACAGATACGCAGTATTTT; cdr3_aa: CASSRGQSTDTQYF
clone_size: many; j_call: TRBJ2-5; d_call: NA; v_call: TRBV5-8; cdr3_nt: TGTGCCAGCAGCGACGGCATCCAGGGGTTAGCCGGGGAGACCCAGTACTTC; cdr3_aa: CASSDGIQGLAGETQYF
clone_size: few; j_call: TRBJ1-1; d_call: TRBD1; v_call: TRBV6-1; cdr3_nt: TGTGCCAGCAGCCAGACAGGGCATTACACTGAAGCTTTCTTT; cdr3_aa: CASSQTGHYTEAFF
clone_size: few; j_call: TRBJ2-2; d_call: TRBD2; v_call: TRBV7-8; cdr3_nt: TGTGCCAGCAGCTTAGTGGCTAGCGGGGGGCCCGGGGAGCTGTTTTTT; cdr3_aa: CASSLVASGGPGELFF
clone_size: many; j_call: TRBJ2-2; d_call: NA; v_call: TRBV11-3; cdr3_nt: TGTGCCAGCAAAGACAGAGCAACGAACACCGGGGAGCTGTTTTTT; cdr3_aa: CASKDRATNTGELFF
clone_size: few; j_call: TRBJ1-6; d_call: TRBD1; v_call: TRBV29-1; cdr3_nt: TGCAGCGCACGACAGGGGGGTAATTCACCCCTCCACTTT; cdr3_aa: CSARQGGNSPLHF
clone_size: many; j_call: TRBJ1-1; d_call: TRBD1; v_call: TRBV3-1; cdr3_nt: TGTGCCAGCAGCCATTTTCTCGTGGGACAGGGGAACACTGAAGCTTTCTTT; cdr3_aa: CASSHFLVGQGNTEAFF
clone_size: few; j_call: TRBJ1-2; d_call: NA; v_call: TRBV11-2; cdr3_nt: TGTGCCAGCAGTTTTCTTCGTTTTGGAAGTGTTGACTATGGCTACACCTTC; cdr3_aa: CASSFLRFGSVDYGYTF
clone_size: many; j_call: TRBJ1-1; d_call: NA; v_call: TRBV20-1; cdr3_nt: TGCAGTGCTAGCTTTCCGGGACTGATGAACACTGAAGCTTTCTTT; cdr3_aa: CSASFPGLMNTEAFF
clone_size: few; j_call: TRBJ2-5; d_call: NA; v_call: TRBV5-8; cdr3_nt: TGTGCCAGCAGCTTGCGGGCGTACGAGACCCAGTACTTC; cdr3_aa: CASSLRAYETQYF
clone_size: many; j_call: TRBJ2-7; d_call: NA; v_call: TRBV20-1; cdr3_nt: TGCAGTGCTAGTAAGGGCTACGAGCAGTACTTC; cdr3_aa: CSASKGYEQYF
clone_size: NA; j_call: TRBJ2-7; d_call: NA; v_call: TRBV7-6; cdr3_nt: TGTGCCAGCAGCCCGGGACCCCTTGGATACGAGCAGTACTTC; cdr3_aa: CASSPGPLGYEQYF
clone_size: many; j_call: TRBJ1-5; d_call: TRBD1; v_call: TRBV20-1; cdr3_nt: TGCAGTGCTAGTAGTCAGGGGGCTCATCAGCCCCAGCATTTT; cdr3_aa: CSASSQGAHQPQHF
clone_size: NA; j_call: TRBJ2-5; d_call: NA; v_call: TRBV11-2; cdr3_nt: TGTGCCAGCAGCTTGGGTGTGCAGGGAGTTAGCGAGACCCAGTACTTC; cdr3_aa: CASSLGVQGVSETQYF
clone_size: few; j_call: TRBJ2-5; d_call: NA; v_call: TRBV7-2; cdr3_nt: TGTGCCAGCAGCTTAGTTTTCGGGAAAGAAGAGACCCAGTACTTC; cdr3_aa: CASSLVFGKEETQYF
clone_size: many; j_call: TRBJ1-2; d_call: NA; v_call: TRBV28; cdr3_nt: TGTGCCAGCAAGGGCAGGGGAACTTCTAACTATGGCTACACCTTC; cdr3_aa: CASKGRGTSNYGYTF
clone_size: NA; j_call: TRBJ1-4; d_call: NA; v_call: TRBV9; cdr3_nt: TGTGCCAGCAGCGTTAGCGAGGGGGTGGCTGAAAAACTGTTTTTT; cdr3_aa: CASSVSEGVAEKLFF
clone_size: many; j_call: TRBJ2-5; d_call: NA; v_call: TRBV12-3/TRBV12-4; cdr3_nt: TGTGCCAGCAGTCCCGGGACACCAAATACGGAGACCCAGTACTTC; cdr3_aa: CASSPGTPNTETQYF
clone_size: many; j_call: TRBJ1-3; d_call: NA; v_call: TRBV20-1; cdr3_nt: TGCAGTGCCCCATCACAGGGAATGGGAAACACCATATATTTT; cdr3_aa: CSAPSQGMGNTIYF
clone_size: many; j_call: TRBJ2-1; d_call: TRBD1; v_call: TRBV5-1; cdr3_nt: TGCGCCAGCAGCTTAAAGTCCACAGGGGACAATGAGCAGTTCTTC; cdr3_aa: CASSLKSTGDNEQFF
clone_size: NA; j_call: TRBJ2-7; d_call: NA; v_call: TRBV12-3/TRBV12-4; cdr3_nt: TGTGCCAGCAACCCAGGGAGTGGAACCTTCTACGAGCAGTACTTC; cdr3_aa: CASNPGSGTFYEQYF
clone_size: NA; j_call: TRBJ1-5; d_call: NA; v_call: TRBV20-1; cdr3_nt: TGCAGTGCCCCAAGTCCCGGGAGGGATCAGCCCCAGCATTTT; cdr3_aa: CSAPSPGRDQPQHF
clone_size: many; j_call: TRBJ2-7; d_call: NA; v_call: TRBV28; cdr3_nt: TGTGCCAGCAGAACCGGGACAAAATACTACGAGCAGTACTTC; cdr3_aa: CASRTGTKYYEQYF
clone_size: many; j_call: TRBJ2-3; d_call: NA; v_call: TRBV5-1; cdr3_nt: TGCGCCAGCAGCTTGGCCGAGAGGGGCCGTACGGGAGATACGCAGTATTTT; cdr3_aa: CASSLAERGRTGDTQYF
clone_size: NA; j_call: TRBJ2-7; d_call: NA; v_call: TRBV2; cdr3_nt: TGTGCCAGCAGTTACGGGACGGACGGTAGAGAGCAGTACTTC; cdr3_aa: CASSYGTDGREQYF
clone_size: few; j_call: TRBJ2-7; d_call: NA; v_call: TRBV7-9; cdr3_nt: TGTGCCAGCAGCTCTCGAGGGCACGAGCAGTACTTC; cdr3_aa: CASSSRGHEQYF
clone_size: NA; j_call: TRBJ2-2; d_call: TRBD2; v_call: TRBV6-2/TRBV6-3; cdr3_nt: TGTGCCAGCAGTCTAGCGGGGGGTTTGAACACCGGGGAGCTGTTTTTT; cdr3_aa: CASSLAGGLNTGELFF
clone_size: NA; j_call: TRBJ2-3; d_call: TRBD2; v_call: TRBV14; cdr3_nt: TGTGCCAGCAGCCAAGGGAGGACTAGCCGCACAGATACGCAGTATTTT; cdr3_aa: CASSQGRTSRTDTQYF
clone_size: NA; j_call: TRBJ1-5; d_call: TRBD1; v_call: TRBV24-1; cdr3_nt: TGTGCCACCAGTGACGCCGGGACAGGGAGAAATCAGCCCCAGCATTTT; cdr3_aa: CATSDAGTGRNQPQHF
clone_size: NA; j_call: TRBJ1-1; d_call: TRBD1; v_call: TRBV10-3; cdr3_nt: TGTGCCGTTGGGACAGGGGTGGGCACTGAAGCTTTCTTT; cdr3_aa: CAVGTGVGTEAFF
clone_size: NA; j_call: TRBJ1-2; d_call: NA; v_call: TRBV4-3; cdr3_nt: TGCGCCAGCAGCCCTGGGACGGCCATTGGCTATGGCTACACCTTC; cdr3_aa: CASSPGTAIGYGYTF
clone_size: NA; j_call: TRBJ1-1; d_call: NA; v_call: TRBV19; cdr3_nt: TGTGCCAGTAGTACTATTAATGGGAGGCAGGCTTTCTTT; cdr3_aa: CASSTINGRQAFF
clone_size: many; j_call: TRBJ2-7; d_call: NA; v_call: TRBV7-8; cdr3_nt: TGTGCCAGCAGCCGGCAGCAACAAGGGAACTACGAGCAGTACTTC; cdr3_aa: CASSRQQQGNYEQYF
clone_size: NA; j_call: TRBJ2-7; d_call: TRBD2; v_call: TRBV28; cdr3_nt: TGTGCCAGCAGGGGGGGTGGGATACGAGACTTAGCGGGAGGGCCCAGCTACTACGAGCAGTACTTC; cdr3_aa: CASRGGGIRDLAGGPSYYEQYF
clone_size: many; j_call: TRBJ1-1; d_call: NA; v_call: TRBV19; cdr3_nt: TGTGCCAGTAAGGAGACCAACACTGAAGCTTTCTTT; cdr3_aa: CASKETNTEAFF
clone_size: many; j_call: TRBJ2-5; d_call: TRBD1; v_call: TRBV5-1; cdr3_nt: TGCGCCAGCAGCGTCAGGGGGCGCGTCGGGACCCAGTACTTC; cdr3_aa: CASSVRGRVGTQYF
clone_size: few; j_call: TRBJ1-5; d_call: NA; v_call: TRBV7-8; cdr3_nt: TGTGCCAGCAGCGCCCGGGACGGAAGCAATCAGCCCCAGCATTTT; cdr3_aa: CASSARDGSNQPQHF
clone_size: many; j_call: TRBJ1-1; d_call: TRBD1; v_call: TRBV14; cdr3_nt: TGTGCCAGCAGCCCTGGACAGGGGACGGTGAACACTGAAGCTTTCTTT; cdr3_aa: CASSPGQGTVNTEAFF
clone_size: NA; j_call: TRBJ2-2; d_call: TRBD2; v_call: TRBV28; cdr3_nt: TGTGCCAGCAGTAGCGGGAGGGTCGACACCGGGGAGCTGTTTTTT; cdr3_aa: CASSSGRVDTGELFF
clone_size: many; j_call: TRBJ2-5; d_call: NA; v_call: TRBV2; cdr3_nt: TGTGCCAGCAAGCAAGAGACCCAGTACTTC; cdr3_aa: CASKQETQYF
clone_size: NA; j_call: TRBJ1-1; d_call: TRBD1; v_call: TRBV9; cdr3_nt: TGTGCCAGCAGCGGAATACCGGGACAGGGGGCCGTGAACACTGAAGCTTTCTTT; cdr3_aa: CASSGIPGQGAVNTEAFF
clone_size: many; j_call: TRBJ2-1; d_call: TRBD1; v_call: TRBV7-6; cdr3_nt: TGTGCCAGCAGCTCCCAGGGGGCGGGCTACAATGAGCAGTTCTTC; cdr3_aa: CASSSQGAGYNEQFF
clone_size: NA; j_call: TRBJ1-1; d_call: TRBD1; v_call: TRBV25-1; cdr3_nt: TGTGCCAGCAGGGAACAGGGGCGGGGGACTGAAGCTTTCTTT; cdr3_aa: CASREQGRGTEAFF
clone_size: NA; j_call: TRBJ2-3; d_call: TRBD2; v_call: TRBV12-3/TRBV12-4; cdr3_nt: TGTGCCAGCAGTTTTTCGGTAGGCGGGGGGGCCAGGGATACGCAGTATTTT; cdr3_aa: CASSFSVGGGARDTQYF
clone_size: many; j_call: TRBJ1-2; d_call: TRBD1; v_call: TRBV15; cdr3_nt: TGTGCCACCAGCAGAGAGGGGACAGGGATAGGTGGCTACACCTTC; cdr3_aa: CATSREGTGIGGYTF
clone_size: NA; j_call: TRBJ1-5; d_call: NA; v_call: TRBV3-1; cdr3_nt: TGTGCCAGCAGCCAAGAATCGGGAGGAGTTAGCAATCAGCCCCAGCATTTT; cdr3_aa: CASSQESGGVSNQPQHF
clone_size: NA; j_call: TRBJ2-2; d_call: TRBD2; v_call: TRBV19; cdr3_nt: TGTGCCAGTATTTCCTCGGCGACTAGCTTCGGGGAGCTGTTTTTT; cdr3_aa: CASISSATSFGELFF
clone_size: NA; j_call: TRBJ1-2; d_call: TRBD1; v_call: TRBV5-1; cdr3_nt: TGCGCCAGCGGCTTGGAGGGGGCTATCGACTATGGCTACACCTTC; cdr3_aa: CASGLEGAIDYGYTF
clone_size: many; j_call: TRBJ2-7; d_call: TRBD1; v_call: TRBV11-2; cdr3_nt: TGTGCCAGCAGCTTAGACCAGGGGGCCTACGAGCAGTACTTC; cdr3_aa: CASSLDQGAYEQYF
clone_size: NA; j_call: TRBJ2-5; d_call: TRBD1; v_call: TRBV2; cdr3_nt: TGTGCCAGCAGTACGGGGACAGGGGCAGTGCCAAGGGAGACCCAGTACTTC; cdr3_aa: CASSTGTGAVPRETQYF
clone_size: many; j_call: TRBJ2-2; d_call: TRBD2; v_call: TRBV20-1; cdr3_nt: TGCAGTGCATCTAGCGGGAGGGCCTTGAACACCGGGGAGCTGTTTTTT; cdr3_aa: CSASSGRALNTGELFF
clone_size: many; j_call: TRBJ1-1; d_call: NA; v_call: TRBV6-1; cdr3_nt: TGTGCCAGCAGTTACGACAGCGGCCGCCAAGCTTTCTTT; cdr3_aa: CASSYDSGRQAFF
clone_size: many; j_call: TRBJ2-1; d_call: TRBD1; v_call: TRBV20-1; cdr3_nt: TGCAGTGCTGGGACAGGGTTGCTTTACAATGAGCAGTTCTTC; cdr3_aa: CSAGTGLLYNEQFF